These 21 T cell receptor beta chains came from one sample sequenced in a study of T-cell reconstitution after alpha-beta-depleted transplantation in children. A TCRbeta library incorporating unique molecular identifiers was prepared. MiXCR, applied by TCRdb to the PCR reads, yields one record per CDR3 protein. The sample yields approximately 980,000 distinct CDR3 sequences, about 30% seen once. Sequencing used PBMCs, mostly from graft donor cells, obtained 360 days after TCRalphabeta/CD19-depleted stem cell transplant. These receptors all stem from a boy in the first two years of life who had a stem cell transplant for SCID, so the T cells may come from the graft donor.

This clonotype occurred a few times. The chain couples TRBV20-1 to TRBJ2-7; 11 nucleotides match TRBD2. J gave up 5 bases and V 6 bases, and 6 bases lay outside the gene matches. From germline, CDR1 is DFQATT and CDR2 SNEGSKA (reference sequence). This CDR3 comprises 13 residues. The CDR3 loop reads CSARLAGSHEQYF. CDR3 coding DNA: TGCAGTGCCCGACTAGCGGGGTCCCACGAGCAGTACTTC.

The sample holds many counts of this clonotype. This chain's CDR3 is CASSAGPWEQTEAFF. The DNA for the CDR3 is TGTGCCAGCAGCGCAGGGCCGTGGGAACAGACTGAAGCTTTCTTT. The gene calls are TRBV9 and TRBJ1-1, with D possibly matching TRBD1 (5 bases). Trimming pared 3 bases from V and 5 bases from J, leaving 17 bases between. This CDR3 has 15 residues. Germline assignment: CDR1 SGDLS and CDR2 YYNGEE.

This clonotype was seen a few times. V usage is TRBV7-9 and J usage is TRBJ2-5; D perhaps matches TRBD1 (7 bases). The CDR3 has 15 residues. V was trimmed by 3 bases and J by 4 bases, leaving 15 bases between them. From germline, CDR1 is SEHNR and CDR2 FQNEAQ (reference sequence). DNA of the CDR3: TGTGCCAGCAGCTTCCAGGGGGACTGGGCAGAGACCCAGTACTTC. Encoded protein: CASSFQGDWAETQYF.

V usage is TRBV4-2 and J usage is TRBJ2-1; weak D call: TRBD2 (5 bases). Trimming stripped 5 bases from V and 4 bases from J, with 21 bases between. This CDR3 region has 17 residues. The germline V gene encodes CDR1 LGHNA and CDR2 YNFKEQ. The CDR3 coding sequence is TGTGCCAGCAGCTCGACGTCCCAATCGGGGTATTACAATGAGCAGTTCTTC. Translation gives CASSSTSQSGYYNEQFF.

The chain joins TRBV4-3 to TRBJ2-3; 7 bases are shared with TRBD2. In germline, CDR1 is LGHNA, CDR2 YSLEER. With 3 bases clipped from V and 2 bases from J, the junction kept 8 bases outside the gene matches. This CDR3 region has 16 residues. CDR3 sequence reads: CASSQASGIYTDTQYF. DNA of the CDR3: TGCGCCAGCAGCCAGGCTAGCGGCATTTACACAGATACGCAGTATTTT.

The table lists this clonotype with a few counts. The DNA of the CDR3 is TGTGCCAGCGCAAATAAGCTAGCGGGGGTCGGCGAGCAGTACTTC. Translating gives CASANKLAGVGEQYF. This chain links TRBV12-3 or TRBV12-4 with TRBJ2-7; 10 nucleotides match TRBD2. The CDR3 sequence is 15 residues long. Trimming cost V 8 bases and J 6 bases; bases outside gene matches: 13.

This clonotype has only a few counts. J is TRBJ2-1 and V is TRBV29-1; no firm D call. The germline CDR1 and CDR2 sequences are SQVTM and ANQGSEA. V shed 5 bases and J shed 5 bases, with 10 bases lying between them. The CDR3 totals 12 residues. The CDR3 bases are TGCAGCGTTTGGCCAGAAAACAATGAGCAGTTCTTC. Translation gives CSVWPENNEQFF.

This clonotype was picked up a small number of times. This rearrangement joins TRBV2 to TRBJ2-1; TRBD2 matches at 9 bases. CDR1 and CDR2 from the germline V gene are SNHLY and FYNNEI. The V gene end was trimmed by 5 bases and the J gene end by 0 bases; junction bases not matched to a gene: 5. The CDR3 covers 16 residues. The CDR3 coding sequence is TGTGCCAGCAGTACTAGCGGGTGGGTCTCCTACAATGAGCAGTTCTTC. Translated: CASSTSGWVSYNEQFF. Supplemented by reference TRBV2 and TRBJ2-1, the full variable domain reads EPEVTQTPSHQVTQMGQEVILRCVPISNHLYFYWYRQILGQKVEFLVSFYNNEISEKSEIFDDQFSVERPDGSNFTLKIRSTKLEDSAMYFCASSTSGWVSYNEQFFGPGTRLTVL.

This rearrangement joins TRBV11-2 to TRBJ1-3, with 7 positions matching TRBD1. Losses at the gene ends were 5 bases for V and 10 bases for J; bases not matched to a gene: 11. From germline, CDR1 is SGHAT and CDR2 FQNNGV. The CDR3 runs to 14 residues. The chain's CDR3 is CASSGQGGLGTIYF. The CDR3 region has the DNA TGTGCCAGCAGCGGGCAGGGGGGTTTAGGGACCATATATTTT.

The chain couples TRBV29-1 to TRBJ2-3; tentatively, D is TRBD1 (6 bases). CDR1 is SQVTM and CDR2 is ANQGSEA in the germline V gene. The CDR3 contains 13 residues. The CDR3 coding sequence is TGCAACGTCAGGGGAGACCGCACAGATACGCAGTATTTT. It codes for CNVRGDRTDTQYF.

This clonotype has a handful of counts. The V gene is TRBV6-5, the J gene TRBJ2-5; D remains unclear. CDR1 and CDR2 from the germline V gene are MNHEY and SVGAGI. This CDR3 is built from 16 residues. V shed 0 bases and J shed 2 bases, with 13 bases lying between them. This chain's CDR3 is CASSYSPHRRQETQYF. As DNA, the CDR3 is TGTGCCAGCAGTTACTCTCCTCACAGAAGACAAGAGACCCAGTACTTC.

The chain couples TRBV28 to TRBJ2-1, with D perhaps being TRBD1 or TRBD2 (5 bases each). Trimming shortened V by 3 bases and J by 4 bases, and 16 bases separated the two germline ends. Germline CDR1 MDHEN, CDR2 SYDVKM. CDR3 length: 16 residues. The CDR3 region is CASSFGRTGAYNEQFF. CDR3 coding DNA: TGTGCCAGCAGTTTTGGGCGCACCGGGGCGTACAATGAGCAGTTCTTC. Drawing the rest from reference TRBV28 and TRBJ2-1, the complete variable domain is DVKVTQSSRYLVKRTGEKVFLECVQDMDHENMFWYRQDPGLGLRLIYFSYDVKMKEKGDIPEGYSVSREKKERFSLILESASTNQTSMYLCASSFGRTGAYNEQFFGPGTRLTVL.

The chain links TRBV28 to TRBJ2-2; no clear D gene. The V gene's germline CDR1 is MDHEN and CDR2 SYDVKM. CDR3 length: 15 residues. Trimming removed 6 bases at V and 4 bases at J, with 15 bases between. In DNA form, the CDR3 reads TGTGCCAGCAGCTTAAGGACCCAACGCACCGGGGAGCTGTTTTTT. It encodes CASSLRTQRTGELFF. Full variable domain (remainder filled in from reference TRBV28 and TRBJ2-2): DVKVTQSSRYLVKRTGEKVFLECVQDMDHENMFWYRQDPGLGLRLIYFSYDVKMKEKGDIPEGYSVSREKKERFSLILESASTNQTSMYLCASSLRTQRTGELFFGEGSRLTVL.

The genes are TRBV7-9 and TRBJ2-7; TRBD1 aligns across 8 bases. V was pared by 3 bases and J by 0 bases, with 1 base of the junction left unmatched. Germline V lookup: CDR1 SEHNR, CDR2 FQNEAQ (reference sequence). The CDR3 runs to 14 residues. The CDR3 region is CASSFQGASYEQYF. Here the CDR3 DNA reads TGTGCCAGCAGCTTCCAGGGGGCCTCCTACGAGCAGTACTTC.

The genes are TRBV12-3 or TRBV12-4 and TRBJ2-5, with D unresolved. The CDR3 has 11 residues. V was cut by 6 bases and J by 7 bases, with 9 bases left in between. CDR3 nucleotides: TGTGCCAGCAGCCCCACCCGGACCCAGTACTTC. Its translation: CASSPTRTQYF.

The genes are TRBV6-2 or TRBV6-3 and TRBJ2-1, with TRBD1 matching over 12 bases. J lost 2 bases, V lost 4 bases, and 9 bases had no gene match. Germline loops: CDR1 MNHEY, CDR2 SVGEGT. There are 18 residues in the CDR3. CDR3 bases: TGTGCCAGCAGTTCCGCCCCGGGACAGGGGGCAACCTACAATGAGCAGTTCTTC. As protein: CASSSAPGQGATYNEQFF.

The chain uses TRBV4-2 and TRBJ2-3; no firm D call. V lost 0 bases and J 3 bases, leaving 10 bases between the germline ends. The germline CDR1 and CDR2 sequences are LGHNA and YNFKEQ. The CDR3 is 15 amino acids. The CDR3 nucleotides are TGTGCCAGCAGCCAAGAACGCGCTTCGACAGATACGCAGTATTTT. This codes for CASSQERASTDTQYF.

The J gene is TRBJ1-6, the V gene TRBV2, with D possibly being TRBD1 (6 bases). Germline V gives CDR1 SNHLY, CDR2 FYNNEI. V gave up 0 bases and J gave up 6 bases, with 18 bases separating them. The CDR3 is 18 residues long. For the CDR3, the DNA is TGTGCCAGCAGTGAAGCCGGAGGGGGGGTTTTAGGTAATTCACCCCTCCACTTT. Amino acid sequence: CASSEAGGGVLGNSPLHF.

This clonotype was counted between two and nine times. This sequence joins TRBV7-2 and TRBJ2-7, with D possibly being TRBD1 or TRBD2 (7 bases each). CDR1 is SGHTA, CDR2 FQGNSA, per germline. The CDR3 extends over 14 amino acids. Trimming pared 5 bases from V and 6 bases from J, leaving 17 bases between. The DNA of the CDR3 is TGTGCCAGCAGCACTGCAGGGGGGGCTACCGAGCAGTACTTC. Encoded protein: CASSTAGGATEQYF.

This clonotype was seen more than once but under ten times. The chain joins TRBV20-1 to TRBJ2-7; 10 bases align to TRBD2. This CDR3 region has 14 residues. Germline V CDR1 and CDR2: DFQATT, SNEGSKA (reference sequence). Trimming took 6 bases from V and 1 from J; bases not matched to a gene: 6. In DNA form, the CDR3 reads TGCAGTGCGGAACCGGGACTAGCGTCCTACGAGCAGTACTTC. Its translation is CSAEPGLASYEQYF.

This clonotype was detected a few times. This sequence joins TRBV29-1 and TRBJ2-7; D call uncertain. Trimming took off 6 bases at V and 0 bases at J, with 18 bases between the two ends. In germline, CDR1 is SQVTM, CDR2 ANQGSEA. This CDR3 contains 15 residues. The CDR3 reads CSVIGRSSYSYEQYF. The CDR3 nucleotides are TGCAGCGTGATTGGACGGTCCTCCTACTCCTACGAGCAGTACTTC.